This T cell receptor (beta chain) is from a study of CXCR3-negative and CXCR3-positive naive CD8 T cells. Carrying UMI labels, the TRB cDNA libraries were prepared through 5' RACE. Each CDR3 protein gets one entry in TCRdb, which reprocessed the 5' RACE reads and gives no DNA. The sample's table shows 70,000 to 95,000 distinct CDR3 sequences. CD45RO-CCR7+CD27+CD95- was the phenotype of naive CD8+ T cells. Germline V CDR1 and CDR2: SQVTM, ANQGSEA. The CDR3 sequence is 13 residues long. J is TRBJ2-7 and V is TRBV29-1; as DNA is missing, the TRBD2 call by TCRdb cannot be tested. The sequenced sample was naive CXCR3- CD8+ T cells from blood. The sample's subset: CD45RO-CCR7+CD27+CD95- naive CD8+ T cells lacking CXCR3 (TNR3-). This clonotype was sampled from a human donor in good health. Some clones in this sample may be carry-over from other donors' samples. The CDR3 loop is CSVLLAGSYEQYF.